This TCR beta chain came from a study of T cell repertoires in cytomegalovirus infection. V was shortened by 3 bases and J by 10 bases, with 12 bases between the two germline ends. CDR1 is SEHNR and CDR2 is FQNEAQ in the germline V gene (reference sequence). This CDR3 is built from 13 residues. TCRdb itself ran the reads through MiXCR, one entry per CDR3 protein. This table has 510,000 or so distinct CDR3 sequences, about a quarter appearing once. This chain links TRBV7-9 with TRBJ1-4, with a tentative D call TRBD1 (5 bases). The sample comprised PBMCs. The TCR sequence derives from a human donor in good health (CMV status not recorded). Some clones in this sample may be carry-over from other donors' samples. The CDR3 DNA follows: TGTGCCAGCAGCTTGGGGACTTACGGAAAACTGTTTTTT. It is translated as CASSLGTYGKLFF.